The 2 T cell receptor beta chains presented below share a single source sample, sequenced in a study of OX40 agonist ivuxolimab in advanced cancers. Clones were sequenced by immunoSEQ multiplex PCR, and TCRdb holds only the in-frame ones, with some missing. The profile shows fewer than 95,000 clones, about 89% of them singletons. Source: CD4+ or CD8+ T cells sorted from blood, taken in a trial of the OX40 agonist ivuxolimab. These receptors were taken from an adult with an advanced solid tumor such as melanoma, head and neck, liver or kidney cancer.

The J gene is TRBJ2-2, the V gene TRBV14; TRBD1 matches at 7 bases. The germline CDR1 and CDR2 sequences are SGHDN and FVKESK. The CDR3 spans 16 residues. Trimming at V came to 4 bases and at J to 4 bases, leaving 9 bases not matched to a gene. The CDR3 DNA reads as TGTGCCAGCAGCCCAGACGAGGGGGCCAGCACCGGGGAGCTGTTTTTT. Translated: CASSPDEGASTGELFF.

About this clone itself: Other DNA sequences within the sample encode an identical CDR3. The chain carries TRBV5-1 and TRBJ2-5, with D possibly TRBD2 on 7 matching bases. Per germline, CDR1 SGHRS and CDR2 YFSETQ. V was shortened by 3 bases and J by 1 base, with 13 bases between the two germline ends. CDR3 length equals 15 residues. This CDR3 is CASSWGASGQETQYF. The CDR3 bases are TGCGCCAGCAGCTGGGGGGCTAGCGGCCAAGAGACCCAGTACTTC. Combining the CDR3 with reference TRBV5-1 and TRBJ2-5 gives the whole variable domain KAGVTQTPRYLIKTRGQQVTLSCSPISGHRSVSWYQQTPGQGLQFLFEYFSETQRNKGNFPGRFSGRQFSNSRSEMNVSTLELGDSALYLCASSWGASGQETQYFGPGTRLLVL.